This T cell receptor beta chain was profiled in a study of identical twins. Overall study results and limits: Possibly, invariant MAIT and iNKT cells partly confounded zero-insertion analyses. Whereas memory repertoires showed no such difference, abundant cord blood beta clonotypes carried fewer insertions.

In every case, the donor was a healthy Caucasian. This clonotype showed up just a few times. The antigen is unknown. A single record per CDR3 protein comes from TCRdb applying MiXCR to the 5' RACE reads. The data hold roughly 690,000 distinct CDR3 sequences, with 6.1% observed a single time. CDR1 SGHAT and CDR2 FQDESV come from the germline V gene (reference sequence). The CDR3 spans 18 residues. Trimming cost V 4 bases and J 2 bases, with 21 bases left between them. Material for sequencing was naive T cells sorted from blood. The chain joins TRBV11-1 to TRBJ2-1; maybe TRBD2 (6 bases). The source is a young man in good health. As DNA, the CDR3 is TGTGCCAGCAGCTCCAATCCCCAGACTAGGCTTGCCTACAATGAGCAGTTCTTC. This sequence encodes CASSSNPQTRLAYNEQFF.